Listed below are T cell receptor beta chains from one sample, sequenced in a study of CD8+CD57+ T cells in acquired aplastic anemia. TCRdb fed the reads into MiXCR, producing one record per CDR3 protein. The sample has some 200,000 distinct CDR3 sequences; roughly half are singletons. Sequenced sample: sorted CD4+, CD8+, or CD8+CD57+ T cells (not recorded which) from PBMCs. These receptors originate from a human donor with aplastic anemia. CDR3s include the opening cysteine and the closing phenylalanine or tryptophan. D genes are given only for firm matches. Clone size is not always given. Where it is, it says once, few, many or a class for expanded clones.

J,V,D,size,DNA,CDR3
TRBJ1-1,TRBV2,-,once,TGTGCCAGCAAGAGGTGGGCCCTCACTGAAGCTTTCTTT,CASKRWALTEAFF
TRBJ2-1,TRBV20-1,TRBD2,many,TGCAGTGCTAACCCCGGGACTAGCGCCAACAATGAGCAGTTCTTC,CSANPGTSANNEQFF
TRBJ1-5,TRBV20-1,-,many,TGCAGTGCTGCCGGGACCGCAAATCAGCCCCAGCATTTT,CSAAGTANQPQHF
TRBJ1-2,TRBV6-1,-,many,TGTGCCAGCAGTCGCGGACCGACACCTAACTATGGCTACACCTTC,CASSRGPTPNYGYTF
TRBJ2-3,TRBV24-1,TRBD1,-,TGTGCCACAGGACAGGGATACGATACGCAGTATTTT,CATGQGYDTQYF
TRBJ2-7,TRBV7-2,TRBD2,many,TGTGCCAGCAGCTTAGCAGGTTCGAGCGGGAGGATCGTTTACGAGCAGTACTTC,CASSLAGSSGRIVYEQYF
TRBJ2-1,TRBV19,-,few,TGTGCCAGTAGTACGTGGACAACTCCAAACAATGAGCAGTTCTTC,CASSTWTTPNNEQFF
TRBJ2-2,TRBV5-1,-,once,TGCGCCAGCAGCTTGGACCCGGGGGGCCAGACCGGGGAGCTGTTTTTT,CASSLDPGGQTGELFF
TRBJ1-1,TRBV29-1,TRBD1,-,TGCAGCGTTGTGAGGGACAGGGAACAGAACGTAGCTTTCTTT,CSVVRDREQNVAFF
TRBJ2-3,TRBV10-3,TRBD2,many,TGTGCCATCAGTGAGTCCCTAGCGGGAGCCGATACGCAGTATTTT,CAISESLAGADTQYF
TRBJ2-7,TRBV12-3/TRBV12-4,-,-,TGTGTCAGCACCGAAGGGCTTCACAGCTCCTACGAGCAGTACTTC,CVSTEGLHSSYEQYF
TRBJ2-5,TRBV25-1,TRBD2,few,TGTGCCAGCCGGTTTGCGGGACTAGCGGGTGAAAAAGAGACCCAGTACTTC,CASRFAGLAGEKETQYF
TRBJ1-5,TRBV19,-,-,TGTGCCAGTAGTAAGGGCCTAAATCAGCCCCAGCATTTT,CASSKGLNQPQHF
TRBJ2-1,TRBV7-8,TRBD2,-,TGTGCCACTGCGGGGGGGCTTAGCAATGAGCAGTTCTTC,CATAGGLSNEQFF
TRBJ1-6,TRBV5-6,-,-,TGTGCCAGCACGCCCGTTGGGGGACGATCGGAATCACCCCTCCACTTT,CASTPVGGRSESPLHF
TRBJ2-2,TRBV7-2,TRBD2,many,TGTGCCAGCGGCGGGGGGCCCACCGGGGAGCTGTTTTTT,CASGGGPTGELFF
TRBJ2-1,TRBV20-1,TRBD1,many,TGCAGTCTGTTCGGGACAGGGAAGAACAATGAGCAGTTCTTC,CSLFGTGKNNEQFF
TRBJ1-6,TRBV7-9,-,-,TGTGCCAGCGGCTCAGGGACGGCCCGCTCACCCCTCCACTTT,CASGSGTARSPLHF
TRBJ2-7,TRBV15,-,few,TGTGCTACCAGCAGAGAAGGGGTATCCTACGAGCAGTACTTC,CATSREGVSYEQYF
TRBJ1-5,TRBV5-1,-,many,TGCGCCAGCAGCTTTTACCCCGTGGGGGGAAATCAGCCCCAGCATTTT,CASSFYPVGGNQPQHF
TRBJ2-7,TRBV19,-,-,TGTGCCAGTAGTCCTAGGGACGACGAGCAGTACTTC,CASSPRDDEQYF
TRBJ1-4,TRBV20-1,-,-,TGCAGTGCTAGATCTAGGGTAGGGGCAACTAATGAAAAACTGTTTTTT,CSARSRVGATNEKLFF
TRBJ1-6,TRBV5-1,TRBD1,-,TGCGCCAGCAGCTTGGACGACAGGGGCGGTTCACCCCTCCACTTT,CASSLDDRGGSPLHF
TRBJ1-2,TRBV20-1,-,once,TGCAGTGCTCTGGGGGGGGAGACAACCCCGTATGGCTACACCTTC,CSALGGETTPYGYTF
TRBJ2-5,TRBV20-1,-,-,TGCAGTGCTAGCGGCGGGGCTACTCAAGAGACCCAGTACTTC,CSASGGATQETQYF
TRBJ2-7,TRBV7-6,-,-,TGTGCCAGCAGCCAAGGACCCGGACAGACCTACGAGCAGTACTTC,CASSQGPGQTYEQYF
TRBJ2-1,TRBV24-1,TRBD1,few,TGTGCCACCAGTGAGTCTACAGGGGTCAGTGAGCAGTTCTTC,CATSESTGVSEQFF
TRBJ1-6,TRBV5-6,TRBD1,many,TGTGCCAGCAGCTTTACCGGGACAGGGTTAGGCTCCTATAATTCACCCCTCCACTTT,CASSFTGTGLGSYNSPLHF
TRBJ1-1,TRBV12-3/TRBV12-4,-,-,TGTGCCAGCAGTCGACACGGTCGAGGCGAAGCTTTCTTT,CASSRHGRGEAFF
TRBJ1-5,TRBV20-1,-,-,TGCAGTGCTAGAGGGACAAGCAATCGGCCCCAGCATTTT,CSARGTSNRPQHF
TRBJ2-2,TRBV9,-,many,TGTGCCAGCAGCGTAGGCACAGCAGGCGGGGAGCTGTTTTTT,CASSVGTAGGELFF
TRBJ2-7,TRBV19,-,-,TGTGCCAGTAGTCCCCAGGGCTCTACTTACTACGAGCAGTACTTC,CASSPQGSTYYEQYF
TRBJ2-7,TRBV6-1,-,-,TGTGCCAGCACCGCAACTAGATGGCCTTCCTACGAGCAGTACTTC,CASTATRWPSYEQYF
TRBJ2-7,TRBV7-9,-,-,TGTGCCAGCAGCTCGACGGACGGAAACTACGAGCAGTACTTC,CASSSTDGNYEQYF
TRBJ2-1,TRBV20-1,-,-,TGCAGTGCTAGAGTGGCGGAGAATGAGCAGTTCTTC,CSARVAENEQFF
TRBJ1-6,TRBV10-3,TRBD1,-,TGTGCCACCAGTCGAGGACAGGTTAATTCACCCCTCCACTTT,CATSRGQVNSPLHF
TRBJ2-7,TRBV7-8,-,many,TGTGCCAGCAGCCAGCTTCTAGGCTACGAGCAGTACTTC,CASSQLLGYEQYF
TRBJ2-2,TRBV27,-,many,TGTGCCAGCGAGACCGACACCGGGGAGCTGTTTTTT,CASETDTGELFF
TRBJ2-1,TRBV5-1,-,once,TGCGCCAGCAGCTTCGGGGACTCCTACAATGAGCAGTTCTTC,CASSFGDSYNEQFF
TRBJ2-7,TRBV4-3,TRBD1,many,TGCGCCAGCAGCCTGACAGGGGAGGCCCACGAGCAGTACTTC,CASSLTGEAHEQYF
TRBJ2-1,TRBV19,-,-,TGTGCCAGTAGTGGCGGCCTAGCGAGAAGAGACAATGAGCAGTTCTTC,CASSGGLARRDNEQFF
TRBJ1-5,TRBV7-9,-,-,TGTGCCAGCAGCTTAGTTAAGCCCCAGCATTTT,CASSLVKPQHF
TRBJ1-5,TRBV4-1,-,many,TGCGCCAGCAGCCACGAGGGGGGGGGCCAGCCCCAGCATTTT,CASSHEGGGQPQHF
TRBJ2-7,TRBV7-8,-,-,TGTGCCAGTAAGGGACTCCTCTACGAGCAGTACTTC,CASKGLLYEQYF
TRBJ2-7,TRBV5-1,TRBD1,many,TGCGCCAGCAGCCCGACCGGGGACAGGAACTACGAGCAGTACTTC,CASSPTGDRNYEQYF
TRBJ2-1,TRBV29-1,-,-,TGCAGCGTTGAGGTCTATGCCGTGGGTGAGCAGTTCTTC,CSVEVYAVGEQFF
TRBJ2-5,TRBV19,TRBD2,-,TGTGCCAGTAGTCCAGAGTCGGGGGGAGAGACCCAGTACTTC,CASSPESGGETQYF
TRBJ2-7,TRBV5-1,TRBD2,many,TGCGCCAGCAGCTTGGTAGCGGGAAACTACGAGCAGTACTTC,CASSLVAGNYEQYF
TRBJ1-1,TRBV10-3,-,-,TGTGCCAGCAGTGACCGCCTGGCTGAAGCTTTCTTT,CASSDRLAEAFF
TRBJ2-1,TRBV10-3,-,few,TGTGCCATCAGTGAGTCAGGGGCGGTCTACAATGAGCAGTTCTTC,CAISESGAVYNEQFF
TRBJ2-7,TRBV10-3,TRBD2,many,TGTGCCATCAGTGAGTCTACTAGCGTATACGAGCAGTACTTC,CAISESTSVYEQYF
TRBJ2-1,TRBV10-3,-,-,TGTGCCATCAGTGAGTCGTATAGGGCCCAGGGTGAGCAGTTCTTC,CAISESYRAQGEQFF
TRBJ1-1,TRBV19,TRBD1,many,TGTGCCAGTAGTCTACGACAGGGGCTACTGAACACTGAAGCTTTCTTT,CASSLRQGLLNTEAFF
TRBJ2-1,TRBV20-1,-,-,TGCAGTGCTAGAGACCTCGGTCATGAGCAGTTCTTC,CSARDLGHEQFF
TRBJ2-1,TRBV20-1,TRBD1,-,TGCAGTGCTAGGGGACAGGGGGCGAATGAGCAGTTCTTC,CSARGQGANEQFF
TRBJ2-5,TRBV7-7,TRBD2,few,TGTGCTAGCAGATTAGCGGGGGAAGAGACCCAGTACTTC,CASRLAGEETQYF
TRBJ2-7,TRBV11-1,TRBD2,few,TGTGCCAGCAGCCCAGGACTAGCGGGGGTTACCTCCTACGAGCAGTACTTC,CASSPGLAGVTSYEQYF
TRBJ1-1,TRBV29-1,-,many,TGCAGCGTTGACGGACAGCCCAACACTGAAGCTTTCTTT,CSVDGQPNTEAFF